What follows are 27 T cell receptor beta chains derived from one specimen sequenced in a study of shared clonotypes between healthy human individuals. Some clones are missing from TCRdb's copy, which holds only in-frame ones; the method was immunoSEQ multiplex PCR. The table shows some 2.1 million clones, with roughly 96% occurring only once. The specimen sequenced was naive CD4+ T cells sorted from blood. The subset is: CD45RA+ positively selected. The receptors derive from a young man in good health.

The gene calls are TRBV10-3 and TRBJ1-5; D call uncertain. This CDR3 contains 14 residues. Germline assignment: CDR1 ENHRY and CDR2 SYGVKD. V lost 5 bases to trimming and J lost 6 bases, with 14 bases between them. CDR3 protein: CAISLDGGPQPQHF. CDR3 bases: TGTGCCATCAGTTTAGACGGTGGCCCTCAGCCCCAGCATTTT.

The rearrangement uses TRBV15 and TRBJ1-3, with 9 nucleotides matching TRBD1. Germline V gene lookup returns CDR1 LNHNV and CDR2 YYDKDF (reference sequence). The CDR3 consists of 18 residues. V shed 1 base, J shed 0 bases, and the junction held 7 bases outside the gene matches. CDR3 DNA: TGTGCCACCAGCAGAGGGATGACAGGGGGGCTCTCTGGAAACACCATATATTTT. Amino acids: CATSRGMTGGLSGNTIYF.

The genes are TRBV7-2 and TRBJ2-7; D ambiguous. The V end lost 4 bases, the J end lost 0 bases, and 16 bases lay between the germline ends. The CDR3 spans 16 residues. Germline CDR1 reads SGHTA; CDR2 reads FQGNSA. CDR3 coding DNA: TGTGCCAGCAGCTCCTATAGTATAGGATCCTCCTACGAGCAGTACTTC. Encoded protein: CASSSYSIGSSYEQYF.

This clone was observed once. The chain employs TRBV6-5 and TRBJ2-4; possible D gene TRBD1, 5 bases. This CDR3 has 13 amino acids. CDR1 is MNHEY, CDR2 SVGAGI, per germline. V lost 8 bases and J 7 bases, leaving 15 bases between the germline ends. The CDR3, as DNA: TGTGCCAGCCGAACAAAGGGGCGGAACATTCAGTACTTC. The encoded protein is CASRTKGRNIQYF.

In the case of this clone: Possible read error: a much larger clone is one base away. This sample also contains other DNA sequences that code for the same CDR3. This chain uses TRBV6-5 with TRBJ1-5; D is perhaps TRBD1 (6 bases). CDR3 length: 14 residues. Trimming removed 5 bases at V and 1 base at J, with 9 bases between. Germline loops: CDR1 MNHEY, CDR2 SVGAGI. CDR3 sequence (DNA): TGTGCCAGCAGTAGGGGGGGGAGCAATCAGCCCCAGCATTTT. It codes for CASSRGGSNQPQHF.

This rearrangement joins TRBV28 to TRBJ2-7; a possible D gene is TRBD1 (5 bases). Trimming took off 9 bases at V and 2 bases at J, with 17 bases between the two ends. This CDR3 has 14 amino acids. The germline gives CDR1 MDHEN, CDR2 SYDVKM. The CDR3 DNA reads TGTGCCAGTCCCCCATCCAGGGTGCCCTACGAGCAGTACTTC. Protein: CASPPSRVPYEQYF.

The V call is TRBV21-1, the J call TRBJ2-7. TRBV21-1 is a pseudogene locus. This CDR3 has 14 amino acids. The CDR3 protein is CASSLQPGPYEQYF. The CDR3 DNA follows: TGTGCCAGCAGCCTACAACCGGGACCCTACGAGCAGTACTTC.

This clone was detected a few times. The chain joins TRBV6-1 to TRBJ2-1; 8 bases agree with TRBD2. This CDR3 comprises 15 residues. The V gene end was trimmed by 10 bases and the J gene end by 6 bases; junction bases not matched to a gene: 14. Germline V gene lookup returns CDR1 MNHNS and CDR2 SASEGT. In DNA, the CDR3 is TGTGCCACATTACCACGGGGGGGCCGATTCAATGAGCAGTTCTTC. It codes for CATLPRGGRFNEQFF.

The chain uses TRBV7-8 and TRBJ1-3, with D maybe TRBD1 (5 bases). The CDR3 sequence is 14 residues long. The germline V gene has CDR1 SGHVS and CDR2 FQNEAQ. V was trimmed by 3 bases and J by 4 bases, leaving 10 bases between them. The CDR3 here is CASSFPGAGNTIYF. The CDR3 bases are TGTGCCAGCAGCTTCCCCGGGGCCGGAAACACCATATATTTT.

The J gene is TRBJ2-1, the V gene TRBV9; 11 nucleotides align to TRBD2. The CDR3 has 15 residues. V trimming: 4 bases; J trimming: 2 bases; junction bases outside the gene matches: 2. The germline CDR1 and CDR2 sequences are SGDLS and YYNGEE. CDR3 DNA: TGTGCCAGCAGCATTAGCGGGAGGGCCTACAATGAGCAGTTCTTC. As protein: CASSISGRAYNEQFF.

The chain recombines TRBV19 with TRBJ1-1; D remains ambiguous. The V end lost 4 bases, the J end lost 0 bases, and 12 bases lay between the germline ends. Germline values: CDR1 LNHDA, CDR2 SQIVND (reference sequence). The CDR3 covers 15 residues. The CDR3 nucleotides read TGTGCCAGTAGTAAAGTGGAGGGCATGAACACTGAAGCTTTCTTT. Its protein product is CASSKVEGMNTEAFF.

In nucleotides, the CDR3 is TGCGCCAGCAGCCAAGATCACGGTTCGGTGGAGACCCAGTACTTC. Its protein product is CASSQDHGSVETQYF. The chain combines TRBV4-1 with TRBJ2-5; D is ambiguous. CDR1 and CDR2 from the germline V gene are MGHRA and YSYEKL. Between the trimmed V and J ends, which lost 0 bases and 5 bases, there was a span of 13 bases. The CDR3 consists of 15 residues.

CDR3 sequence (DNA): TGTGCCAGCAATACGACCGGGACGGTGAACACTGAAGCTTTCTTT. Translation: CASNTTGTVNTEAFF. The chain has TRBV6-4 and TRBJ1-1, with a tentative D call TRBD1 (5 bases). The CDR3 runs to 15 residues. Trimming pared 7 bases from V and 0 bases from J, leaving 15 bases between. Germline CDR1 is MRHNA and CDR2 is SNTAGT.

Remarks on this clone: A junction boundary mismatches the germline segment, possibly from a read error. The rearrangement joins TRBV11-3 to TRBJ2-3; D uncertain. The CDR3 covers 13 residues. CDR1 and CDR2 (germline): SGHNT, YENEEA. The CDR3 bases are TGTGCCAGCAGCCTAGAGTGGGGAGATACGCAGTATTTT. Amino acids: CASSLEWGDTQYF.

This clone turned up a few times. The chain couples TRBV30 to TRBJ1-1; D uncertain. Germline V gives CDR1 GTSNPN, CDR2 SVGIG (reference sequence). CDR3 size: 11 residues. V gave up 4 bases and J gave up 1 base, with 4 bases separating them. CDR3 amino acids: CAWKENTEAFF. The CDR3, as DNA: TGTGCCTGGAAGGAGAACACTGAAGCTTTCTTT.

This rearrangement joins TRBV6-5 to TRBJ1-2; D is ambiguous. Trimming left V 0 bases short and J 7 bases short, with 9 bases between. CDR3 size: 13 residues. Germline CDR1 is MNHEY and CDR2 is SVGAGI. CDR3 DNA: TGTGCCAGCAGTTACTCGATTGTCGCTGGCTACACCTTC. Amino acid sequence: CASSYSIVAGYTF.

The rearrangement uses TRBV6-5 and TRBJ1-3; D not resolved. CDR3 length: 13 residues. V lost 6 bases and J 2 bases, leaving 8 bases between the germline ends. Germline V CDR1 and CDR2: MNHEY, SVGAGI. CDR3: CASSERPGNTIYF. The CDR3 nucleotides are TGTGCCAGCAGCGAACGGCCTGGAAACACCATATATTTT.

The chain has TRBV28 and TRBJ2-1; 7 positions match TRBD1. CDR1 is MDHEN and CDR2 is SYDVKM in the germline V gene. V was clipped by 7 bases and J by 9 bases; unmatched bases: 9. The CDR3 spans 13 residues. The CDR3 nucleotides read TGTGCCAGCAACGGACAGGTGAGGGGTGAGCAGTTCTTC. It yields the protein CASNGQVRGEQFF.

On this clone itself: Other DNA sequences within the sample encode an identical CDR3. The chain employs TRBV5-1 and TRBJ2-7, with D possibly TRBD1 on 6 matching bases. In germline, CDR1 is SGHRS, CDR2 YFSETQ. The V gene lost 5 bases and the J gene lost 2 bases, with 11 bases spanning the gap. The CDR3 is 13 residues long. CDR3 nucleotides: TGCGCCAGCAGTAGGGACACCACCTACGAGCAGTACTTC. Protein product: CASSRDTTYEQYF.

The sample holds one count of this clone. The V and J genes are TRBV10-1 and TRBJ2-1; D is possibly TRBD1 (5 bases). V was clipped by 2 bases and J by 5 bases, with 16 bases between them. This CDR3 region has 16 residues. Germline assignment: CDR1 WNHNN and CDR2 SYGVQD (reference sequence). The CDR3 coding sequence is TGCGCCAGCAGTGAGGGCTCTAGGGGTCAGAACAATGAGCAGTTCTTC. Amino acids: CASSEGSRGQNNEQFF.

Points on this clone: In the same sample, other DNA sequences code for this CDR3. V usage is TRBV10-3 and J usage is TRBJ2-7; 9 bases align to TRBD2. This CDR3 comprises 14 residues. Germline loops: CDR1 ENHRY, CDR2 SYGVKD. Trimming at V came to 3 bases and at J to 3 bases, leaving 3 bases not matched to a gene. CDR3 loop: CAISDGREGYEQYF. Written as DNA, the CDR3 is TGTGCCATCAGTGATGGGCGGGAGGGCTACGAGCAGTACTTC.

This sequence joins TRBV5-1 and TRBJ1-1, with TRBD1 identical over 9 bases. The ends lost 2 bases at V and 1 base at J; junction bases unmatched: 6. The germline gives CDR1 SGHRS, CDR2 YFSETQ. This CDR3 region has 16 residues. This chain's CDR3 is CASSFGDRVRNTEAFF. DNA of the CDR3: TGCGCCAGCAGCTTTGGGGACAGGGTTCGGAACACTGAAGCTTTCTTT.

This clone is a singleton in its sample. The chain joins TRBV25-1 to TRBJ2-3, with 11 nucleotides matching TRBD1. Germline V CDR1 and CDR2: MGHDK, SYGVNS. The CDR3 length is 16 residues. The V and J ends lost 3 bases and 2 bases, in that order; junction bases with no gene match: 4. The CDR3 spells CASSDRTGGHTDTQYF. For the CDR3, the DNA is TGTGCCAGCAGTGATAGGACAGGGGGCCACACAGATACGCAGTATTTT.

V gene TRBV7-9 combines with J gene TRBJ1-2; 9 positions agree with TRBD1. The CDR3 contains 15 residues. Germline V gene data show CDR1 as SEHNR and CDR2 as FQNEAQ (reference sequence). V gave up 7 bases and J gave up 2 bases; unmatched junction bases: 8. The CDR3 nucleotides are TGTGCCAGCACCTCGGACAGGGGTGGGAACTATGGCTACACCTTC. This encodes CASTSDRGGNYGYTF.

The genes are TRBV5-1 and TRBJ2-1, with TRBD2 as a possible D gene (7 bases). The CDR3 has 16 amino acids. The V end was cut by 4 bases, the J end by 0 bases, with 14 bases between. CDR1 and CDR2 (germline): SGHRS, YFSETQ. The CDR3 spells CASSPGGLSSYNEQFF. The DNA for the CDR3 is TGCGCCAGCAGCCCCGGGGGGCTGAGCTCCTACAATGAGCAGTTCTTC.

The chain links TRBV7-2 to TRBJ2-2, with D possibly TRBD2 on 6 matching bases. With 5 bases removed from V and 0 bases from J, the gap between germline ends came to 13 bases. CDR1 SGHTA and CDR2 FQGNSA come from the germline V gene. The CDR3 sequence is 16 residues long. CDR3 region: CASSPPRGTNTGELFF. The CDR3 DNA follows: TGTGCCAGCAGCCCCCCTCGCGGGACGAACACCGGGGAGCTGTTTTTT.

The V gene is TRBV18, the J gene TRBJ2-7; 8 bases map to TRBD2. In germline, CDR1 is KGHSH, CDR2 LQKENI. V was pared by 5 bases and J by 5 bases, with 8 bases of the junction left unmatched. CDR3 length: 14 amino acids. The CDR3 DNA reads as TGTGCCAGCTCAACCAGCGGGAGTATCAACGAGCAGTACTTC. Residues: CASSTSGSINEQYF. Full variable domain (outside the CDR3, taken from reference TRBV18 and TRBJ2-7): NAGVMQNPRHLVRRRGQEARLRCSPMKGHSHVYWYRQLPEEGLKFMVYLQKENIIDESGMPKERFSAEFPKEGPSILRIQQVVRGDSAAYFCASSTSGSINEQYFGPGTRLTVT.